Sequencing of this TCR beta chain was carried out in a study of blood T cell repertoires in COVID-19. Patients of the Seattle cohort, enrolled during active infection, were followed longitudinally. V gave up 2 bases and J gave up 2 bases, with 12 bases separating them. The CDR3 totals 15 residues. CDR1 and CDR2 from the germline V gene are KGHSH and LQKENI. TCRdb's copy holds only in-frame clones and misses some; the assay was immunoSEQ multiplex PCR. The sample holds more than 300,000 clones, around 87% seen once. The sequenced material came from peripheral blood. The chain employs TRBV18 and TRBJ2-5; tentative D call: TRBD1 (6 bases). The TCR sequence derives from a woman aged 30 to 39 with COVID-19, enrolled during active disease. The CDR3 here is CASSPVGADQETQYF. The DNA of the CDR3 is TGTGCCAGCTCACCAGTGGGGGCGGATCAAGAGACCCAGTACTTC.